This TCR beta chain was recorded in a study of T cell responses to AZD1222 COVID-19 vaccine. Generated by immunoSEQ multiplex PCR, the TCRdb table keeps only in-frame clones and is missing some. The sample gives some 96,000 clones, about 88% of which show up once; about 1.7% is in the top ten. CDR1 SGHNT and CDR2 YENEEA come from the germline V gene. V lost 4 bases and J 0 bases, leaving 12 bases between the germline ends. The CDR3 is 16 amino acids. The sample was peripheral blood, taken on day 0 of AZD1222 vaccination. This chain links TRBV11-3 with TRBJ1-4, with TRBD1 as a possible D gene (6 bases). The receptor was isolated from an adult in good health. This CDR3 reads CASSSTGFPTNEKLFF. As DNA, the CDR3 is TGTGCCAGCAGCTCCACAGGGTTTCCAACTAATGAAAAACTGTTTTTT.